A single sample is the source of the 13 T cell receptor beta chains below, sequenced in a study of blood T cell repertoires in COVID-19. Measured with immunoSEQ multiplex PCR; TCRdb has only the in-frame clones, and not every one. The table includes under 85,000 clones, 83% detected once. Sequenced input: peripheral blood. The receptor set was obtained from a man between 25 and 39 years old with COVID-19, enrolled during active disease.

The rearrangement links TRBV5-8 to TRBJ2-1; 10 nucleotides align to TRBD2. The germline V gene has CDR1 SGHTS and CDR2 YDEGEE. The CDR3 consists of 16 residues. Trimming at V came to 4 bases and at J to 15 bases, leaving 19 bases not matched to a gene. This CDR3 reads CASSLGLAVKIFGAFF. In nucleotides, the CDR3 is TGTGCCAGCAGCCTAGGACTAGCGGTCAAAATCTTTGGGGCGTTCTTC. Supplemented by reference TRBV5-8 and TRBJ2-1, the full variable domain reads EAGVTQSPTHLIKTRGQQATLRCSPISGHTSVYWYQQALGLGLQFLLWYDEGEERNRGNFPPRFSGRQFPNYSSELNVNALELEDSALYLCASSLGLAVKIFGAFFGPGTRLTVL.

The chain uses TRBV19 and TRBJ2-1, with D possibly matching TRBD2 (6 bases). CDR3 length equals 15 residues. V dropped 2 bases and J dropped 7 bases, with 15 bases sitting between them. The germline CDR1 and CDR2 sequences are LNHDA and SQIVND (reference sequence). CDR3 sequence reads: CASSISGQAGNEQFF. As DNA, the CDR3 is TGTGCCAGTAGTATATCAGGGCAGGCGGGGAATGAGCAGTTCTTC.

This clone was detected only a few times. This chain joins TRBV28 and TRBJ2-7; 9 nucleotides agree with TRBD1. The junction had 8 bases not matched to a gene; V was cut back by 5 bases and J by 6 bases. Germline CDR1 is MDHEN and CDR2 is SYDVKM. The CDR3 runs 14 residues. This CDR3 reads CASSTGTGWSEQYF. CDR3 DNA sequence: TGTGCCAGCAGTACCGGGACAGGGTGGTCCGAGCAGTACTTC.

The chain combines TRBV4-3 with TRBJ1-5; the match to TRBD1 covers 10 bases. Germline CDR1 is LGHNA and CDR2 is YSLEER. The CDR3 runs to 17 residues. V shed 3 bases, J shed 5 bases, and the junction held 10 bases outside the gene matches. The CDR3 region has the DNA TGCGCCAGCAGCCACCTGGACAGGGGGAGATCAGATCAGCCCCAGCATTTT. Encoded protein: CASSHLDRGRSDQPQHF.

V and J are TRBV5-6 and TRBJ1-1, with 8 bases matching TRBD1. The CDR3 runs 15 residues. Germline CDR1 reads SGHDT; CDR2 reads YYEEEE. V was clipped by 4 bases and J by 1 base; unmatched bases: 6. The CDR3 loop reads CASSGTQGGNTEAFF. DNA of the CDR3: TGTGCCAGCAGCGGAACACAGGGGGGGAACACTGAAGCTTTCTTT.

The chain is built from TRBV11-1 and TRBJ1-2; 9 bases match TRBD1. This CDR3 is 14 amino acids long. J gave up 9 bases and V 5 bases, and 10 bases lay outside the gene matches. The germline CDR1 and CDR2 sequences are SGHAT and FQDESV (reference sequence). The CDR3 sequence is CASSRGQGSMSYTF. CDR3 DNA sequence: TGTGCCAGCAGCCGCGGACAGGGGAGTATGAGCTACACCTTC.

The genes are TRBV6-5 and TRBJ1-2; TRBD1 is a possible D gene (6 bases). V was cut by 4 bases and J by 5 bases, with 20 bases left in between. The CDR3 totals 16 residues. CDR1 and CDR2 (germline): MNHEY, SVGAGI. The CDR3, as DNA: TGTGCCAGCAGTTCGACTCGGGGGGGCGCTCGATATGGCTACACCTTC. This encodes CASSSTRGGARYGYTF.

V gene TRBV5-4 combines with J gene TRBJ2-1; 11 bases map to TRBD2. CDR3 length equals 14 residues. V was clipped by 0 bases and J by 7 bases; unmatched bases: 0. The germline V gene has CDR1 SGHNT and CDR2 YYREEE (reference sequence). In nucleotides, the CDR3 is TGTGCCAGCAGCTTGGCTAGCGGGAGGAATGAGCAGTTCTTC. Amino acids: CASSLASGRNEQFF. The full variable domain, its missing parts supplied by reference TRBV5-4 and TRBJ2-1, is ETGVTQSPTHLIKTRGQQVTLRCSSQSGHNTVSWYQQALGQGPQFIFQYYREEENGRGNFPPRFSGLQFPNYSSELNVNALELDDSALYLCASSLASGRNEQFFGPGTRLTVL.

V usage is TRBV9 and J usage is TRBJ1-6, with 8 nucleotides matching TRBD1. The CDR3 covers 14 residues. The V gene end was trimmed by 4 bases and the J gene end by 6 bases; junction bases not matched to a gene: 3. Germline V gene sequence: CDR1 SGDLS, CDR2 YYNGEE. The CDR3 region is CASSRGQANSPLHF. The CDR3 DNA sequence: TGTGCCAGCAGCCGGGGACAGGCTAATTCACCCCTCCACTTT.

The rearrangement links TRBV19 to TRBJ2-2; 9 bases match TRBD1. V lost 6 bases and J lost 4; bases outside the gene matches: 9. Germline V lookup: CDR1 LNHDA, CDR2 SQIVND (reference sequence). The length of the CDR3 is 16 residues. The DNA for the CDR3 is TGTGCCAGTAGGAGGACAGGGGATCGCGTCACCGGGGAGCTGTTTTTT. This sequence encodes CASRRTGDRVTGELFF.

The sample holds one count of this clone. The V call is TRBV10-1, the J call TRBJ1-1; 7 nucleotides line up with TRBD1. The CDR3 runs to 13 residues. After removal of 3 bases from V and 12 bases from J, the junction contained 10 bases not matched to a gene. From germline, CDR1 is WNHNN and CDR2 SYGVQD (reference sequence). CDR3 nucleotides: TGCGCCAGCAGTGATGGGACAGTTGGGGGGACTTTCTTT. Its protein is CASSDGTVGGTFF.

J is TRBJ1-4 and V is TRBV2; D uncertain. Deletions cut 9 bases from V and 0 bases from J, with 8 bases between. The CDR3 runs to 13 residues. Germline V gives CDR1 SNHLY, CDR2 FYNNEI. In nucleotides, the CDR3 is TGTGCCAGTGCGGGAGCAACTAATGAAAAACTGTTTTTT. It is translated as CASAGATNEKLFF.

This chain joins TRBV24-1 and TRBJ2-3; 9 bases align to TRBD1. The trim removed 0 bases at V and 3 bases at J, leaving 0 bases unmatched. Germline V CDR1 and CDR2: KGHDR, SFDVKD. The CDR3 spans 15 residues. CDR3 residues: CATSDLGTGTDTQYF. The CDR3 bases are TGTGCCACCAGTGATTTGGGGACAGGGACAGATACGCAGTATTTT.